The 29 T cell receptor beta chains reported below all come from one sample, sequenced in a study of T cell responses to AZD1222 COVID-19 vaccine. The assay was immunoSEQ multiplex PCR, and TCRdb's table has in-frame clones only and misses some. The sample has nearly 80,000 clones, 80% seen once. The sample here was peripheral blood, taken on day 0 of AZD1222 vaccination. The source of these receptors is an adult in good health.

The chain combines TRBV4-2 with TRBJ2-7; 13 bases map to TRBD2. Germline-derived CDR1 and CDR2 are LGHNA and YNFKEQ. The length of the CDR3 is 15 residues. Germline trimming cut 6 bases from V and 3 bases from J; bases unmatched to any gene: 5. The DNA of the CDR3 is TGTGCCAGCAGTTCTGGGACTAGCGGGAACTACGAGCAGTACTTC. Its translation: CASSSGTSGNYEQYF.

J is TRBJ1-5 and V is TRBV12-5, with 9 bases fitting TRBD1. The germline CDR1 and CDR2 sequences are LGHNT and FRNRAP. V lost 5 bases, J lost 2 bases, and 1 base stayed unmatched. The CDR3 totals 14 residues. The CDR3 region is CASGRTGGNQPQHF. The DNA of the CDR3 is TGTGCTAGTGGTCGGACAGGGGGCAATCAGCCCCAGCATTTT.

V is TRBV28 and J is TRBJ2-6, with a tentative D call TRBD1 (5 bases). Trimming took off 3 bases at V and 4 bases at J, with 13 bases between the two ends. Germline CDR1 and CDR2: MDHEN and SYDVKM. The CDR3 has 16 residues. CDR3 amino acids: CASSFSRRAGANVLTF. The CDR3 DNA sequence: TGTGCCAGCAGTTTTAGTCGCAGGGCCGGGGCCAACGTCCTGACTTTC.

The table lists this clone with a few counts. The chain recombines TRBV6-4 with TRBJ2-3; D is undetermined. Germline-derived CDR1 and CDR2 are MRHNA and SNTAGT. V lost 5 bases to trimming and J lost 0 bases, with 6 bases between them. This CDR3 contains 13 residues. The DNA for the CDR3 is TGTGCCAGCAGTCCCCAGAGCACAGATACGCAGTATTTT. It translates to CASSPQSTDTQYF.

The J gene is TRBJ2-3, the V gene TRBV6-5, with 10 bases aligning to TRBD2. The CDR3 is 15 residues long. V dropped 6 bases and J dropped 1; count of bases not matched to a gene: 4. Germline V gene sequence: CDR1 MNHEY, CDR2 SVGAGI. CDR3 sequence: CASRSGTSGTDTQYF. Written as DNA, the CDR3 is TGTGCCAGCAGATCCGGGACTAGCGGCACAGATACGCAGTATTTT.

The rearrangement joins TRBV7-9 to TRBJ2-3, with D hard to call. V lost 3 bases and J lost 5, with 6 bases in between. The length of the CDR3 is 12 residues. Germline CDR1 is SEHNR and CDR2 is FQNEAQ (reference sequence). The CDR3 spells CASSFSLDTQYF. CDR3 nucleotide sequence: TGTGCCAGCAGCTTTTCCCTAGATACGCAGTATTTT. Supplemented by reference TRBV7-9 and TRBJ2-3, the full variable domain reads DTGVSQNPRHKITKRGQNVTFRCDPISEHNRLYWYRQTLGQGPEFLTYFQNEAQLEKSRLLSDRFSAERPKGSFSTLEIQRTEQGDSAMYLCASSFSLDTQYFGPGTRLTVL.

The V and J genes are TRBV3-1 (or the pseudogene TRBV3-2) and TRBJ2-1; 8 positions match TRBD2. The ends lost 3 bases at V and 7 bases at J; junction bases unmatched: 8. Germline CDR1 reads LGHDT; CDR2 reads YNNKEL (reference sequence). This CDR3 region has 15 residues. DNA of the CDR3: TGTGCCAGCAGCCATCACGGGACTAGATTGAATGAGCAGTTCTTC. Translating gives CASSHHGTRLNEQFF.

V and J are TRBV19 and TRBJ2-7; 8 nucleotides line up with TRBD2. Germline V CDR1 and CDR2: LNHDA, SQIVND (reference sequence). The CDR3 runs to 16 residues. After removal of 9 bases from V and 0 bases from J, the junction contained 13 bases not matched to a gene. The CDR3 here is CASGGATSSISYEQYF. DNA for the CDR3: TGTGCCAGCGGGGGGGCCACCTCGTCCATCTCCTACGAGCAGTACTTC.

The rearrangement links TRBV7-6 to TRBJ2-3, with 9 bases identical to TRBD2. Unmatched junction bases numbered 13, after V lost 7 bases and J lost 2 bases. Germline CDR1 reads SGHVS; CDR2 reads FNYEAQ. The CDR3 sequence is 17 residues long. The CDR3, as DNA: TGTGCCAGCAAATCAGGCCCTAGCGGGATGCTCACAGATACGCAGTATTTT. Its translation: CASKSGPSGMLTDTQYF.

Notes on this clone: Compared with germline, one end of the junction differs, possibly owing to a read error. This chain joins TRBV19 and TRBJ1-2, with D unclear. This CDR3 has 14 amino acids. CDR1 and CDR2 from the germline V gene are LNHDA and SQIVND (reference sequence). CDR3 DNA sequence: TGTGCCAGTAGGATAGGACTCGCCGACTATGGCTACACCTTC. Translated: CASRIGLADYGYTF.

This chain links TRBV19 with TRBJ2-1, with D perhaps TRBD2 (5 bases). V was pared by 0 bases and J by 9 bases, with 9 bases between. The CDR3 runs 13 residues. In germline, CDR1 is LNHDA, CDR2 SQIVND (reference sequence). CDR3 amino acids: CASSIDSGFEQFF. The CDR3 DNA follows: TGTGCCAGTAGTATAGATTCGGGGTTTGAGCAGTTCTTC.

This clone was counted between two and nine times. J is TRBJ1-2 and V is TRBV5-4; D gene uncertain. This CDR3 is 16 amino acids long. Germline V gene sequence: CDR1 SGHNT, CDR2 YYREEE (reference sequence). V was trimmed by 4 bases and J by 4 bases, leaving 20 bases between them. CDR3 bases: TGTGCCAGCAGCCCCCCTGCGTACAGCAGTTTCTATGGCTACACCTTC. Protein product: CASSPPAYSSFYGYTF.

CDR3: CASGDFSTGYGYTF. In DNA, the CDR3 is TGTGCCAGCGGGGACTTCTCGACGGGCTATGGCTACACCTTC. The chain joins TRBV28 to TRBJ1-2; perhaps TRBD1 as D (5 bases). The CDR3 consists of 14 residues. Per the germline V gene, CDR1 is MDHEN and CDR2 is SYDVKM. V was trimmed by 8 bases and J by 4 bases, leaving 17 bases between them.

The chain links TRBV6-5 to TRBJ1-3; unclear D gene. The CDR3 extends over 13 amino acids. Germline V lookup: CDR1 MNHEY, CDR2 SVGAGI. Trimming removed 0 bases from V and 5 bases from J, with 5 bases in between. CDR3 sequence: CASSYSNRNTIYF. The CDR3 nucleotides are TGTGCCAGCAGTTACTCAAATCGAAACACCATATATTTT.

The CDR3 sequence: CASSLPLAGIETQYF. In DNA form, the CDR3 reads TGTGCCAGCAGCTTACCACTAGCGGGAATAGAGACCCAGTACTTC. The chain joins TRBV7-2 to TRBJ2-5; 10 positions match TRBD2. CDR1 is SGHTA and CDR2 is FQGNSA in the germline V gene. V lost 2 bases, J lost 4 bases, and 4 bases stayed unmatched. CDR3 length: 15 residues.

This chain links TRBV6-1 with TRBJ1-6; a weak D match, TRBD1 (6 bases). The germline gives CDR1 MNHNS, CDR2 SASEGT. V was cut by 2 bases and J by 6 bases, with 14 bases left in between. The CDR3 contains 16 residues. The CDR3, as DNA: TGTGCCAGCAGTGAATCTCCGGACAGACTTAATTCACCCCTCCACTTT. Amino acid sequence: CASSESPDRLNSPLHF.

The gene calls are TRBV7-2 and TRBJ2-5; no reliable D call. The CDR3 contains 16 residues. Germline V gives CDR1 SGHTA, CDR2 FQGNSA. Trimming cost V 2 bases and J 1 base, with 14 bases left between them. The CDR3 nucleotides read TGTGCCAGCAGCTTAACGGCGGTGCGACCCCAAGAGACCCAGTACTTC. Protein product: CASSLTAVRPQETQYF.

The DNA of the CDR3 is TGCGCCAGCGGGATGTATACGAACACTGAAGCTTTCTTT. Encoded protein: CASGMYTNTEAFF. V is TRBV5-1 and J is TRBJ1-1; D remains unclear. CDR3 length: 13 residues. CDR1 is SGHRS, CDR2 YFSETQ, per germline. V lost 7 bases and J 1 base, leaving 11 bases between the germline ends.

V gene TRBV19 combines with J gene TRBJ2-7, with D tentatively TRBD2 (6 bases). Between the trimmed V and J ends, which lost 6 bases and 6 bases, there was a span of 9 bases. Germline V gene sequence: CDR1 LNHDA, CDR2 SQIVND (reference sequence). The CDR3 consists of 11 residues. Here the CDR3 DNA reads TGTGCCAGTAGGCTGCGGGGCGAGCAGTACTTC. Amino acids: CASRLRGEQYF. Together with reference TRBV19 and TRBJ2-7, the CDR3 gives the full variable domain: DGGITQSPKYLFRKEGQNVTLSCEQNLNHDAMYWYRQDPGQGLRLIYYSQIVNDFQKGDIAEGYSVSREKKESFPLTVTSAQKNPTAFYLCASRLRGEQYFGPGTRLTVT.

The genes are TRBV5-4 and TRBJ1-1; perhaps TRBD1 as D (5 bases). Trimming took 0 bases from V and 1 from J, leaving 10 bases between them. Looked up from germline, CDR1 is SGHNT and CDR2 is YYREEE (reference sequence). This CDR3 is built from 15 residues. The CDR3 protein is CASSLAGTTNTEAFF. The CDR3, as DNA: TGTGCCAGCAGCTTGGCCGGGACGACGAACACTGAAGCTTTCTTT.

The chain employs TRBV5-5 and TRBJ1-5; the match to TRBD1 covers 7 bases. Per the germline V gene, CDR1 is SGHKS and CDR2 is YYEKEE (reference sequence). With 1 base clipped from V and 4 bases from J, the junction kept 5 bases outside the gene matches. The CDR3 loop spans 15 amino acids. This CDR3 reads CASSLSRQGNQPQHF. CDR3 nucleotide sequence: TGTGCCAGCAGCTTGTCCCGACAGGGAAATCAGCCCCAGCATTTT.

The rearrangement joins TRBV3-1 (or the pseudogene TRBV3-2) to TRBJ1-6; no clear D gene. Germline CDR1 LGHDT, CDR2 YNNKEL (reference sequence). Trimming stripped 1 base from V and 4 bases from J, with 5 bases between. The CDR3 extends over 14 amino acids. In nucleotides, the CDR3 is TGTGCCAGCAGCCAAGGTGGTTATAATTCACCCCTCCACTTT. It specifies CASSQGGYNSPLHF.

This chain connects TRBV12-3 or TRBV12-4 to TRBJ1-5; D remains unclear. V gave up 1 base and J gave up 5 bases, with 3 bases separating them. The CDR3 is made up of 12 amino acids. The CDR3, as DNA: TGTGCCAGCAGTTTAGGGGATCAGCCCCAGCATTTT. Its translation is CASSLGDQPQHF.

The chain's CDR3 is CASSLEFRLGEQFF. In DNA form, the CDR3 reads TGTGCCAGCAGCTTAGAATTCCGACTAGGTGAGCAGTTCTTC. This rearrangement joins TRBV7-9 to TRBJ2-1, with D perhaps TRBD2 (6 bases). The V and J ends lost 1 base and 9 bases respectively, with 13 bases between them. The germline gives CDR1 SEHNR, CDR2 FQNEAQ (reference sequence). This CDR3 comprises 14 residues.

The rearrangement links TRBV6-5 to TRBJ1-5, with D perhaps TRBD1 (5 bases). The CDR3 sequence is 14 residues long. Trimming cost V 6 bases and J 0 bases, with 9 bases left between them. Germline-derived CDR1 and CDR2 are MNHEY and SVGAGI. This CDR3 is CASRHRFSNQPQHF. CDR3 DNA: TGTGCCAGCAGGCACAGGTTTAGCAATCAGCCCCAGCATTTT.

The gene calls are TRBV19 and TRBJ2-7; 7 nucleotides line up with TRBD1. Germline CDR1 is LNHDA and CDR2 is SQIVND (reference sequence). The CDR3 has 14 amino acids. The ends lost 6 bases at V and 7 bases at J; junction bases unmatched: 12. The CDR3 nucleotides are TGTGCCAGTAGCGTGACAGGGCCCCTGGGGGAGCAGTACTTC. It yields the protein CASSVTGPLGEQYF.

This chain connects TRBV7-9 to TRBJ1-6; possibly TRBD1 for D (6 bases). The ends were cut back, 2 bases at V and 9 bases at J, with 14 bases in the middle. This CDR3 has 15 amino acids. CDR1 SEHNR and CDR2 FQNEAQ come from the germline V gene (reference sequence). The CDR3 spells CASSLPDNRASPLHF. CDR3 DNA: TGTGCCAGCAGCTTACCCGATAACAGGGCTTCACCCCTCCACTTT. Full variable domain (outside the CDR3, taken from reference TRBV7-9 and TRBJ1-6): DTGVSQNPRHKITKRGQNVTFRCDPISEHNRLYWYRQTLGQGPEFLTYFQNEAQLEKSRLLSDRFSAERPKGSFSTLEIQRTEQGDSAMYLCASSLPDNRASPLHFGNGTRLTVT.

The chain employs TRBV5-6 and TRBJ1-2, with D perhaps TRBD1 (5 bases). Trimming took off 3 bases at V and 4 bases at J, with 22 bases between the two ends. CDR3 size: 17 residues. The germline gives CDR1 SGHDT, CDR2 YYEEEE. CDR3 protein: CASSSNSRGMTIYGYTF. The CDR3 DNA is TGTGCCAGCAGCTCGAACAGTCGGGGGATGACGATCTATGGCTACACCTTC.

The V gene is TRBV10-2, the J gene TRBJ1-4, with D possibly TRBD1 on 6 matching bases. Trimming cost V 6 bases and J 5 bases, with 10 bases left between them. In germline, CDR1 is WSHSY, CDR2 SAAADI. This CDR3 is 13 amino acids long. CDR3: CASSRGQNEKLFF. CDR3 bases: TGCGCCAGCAGCAGGGGTCAGAATGAAAAACTGTTTTTT.